This is a list of T cell receptor beta chains from one sample in a study of T cells in Graves' hyperthyroidism and ophthalmopathy. TCRdb analysed the multiplex PCR reads with MiXCR anew, one entry per CDR3 protein. This sample has hundreds of thousands of distinct CDR3 sequences; 14% occur once, and the top ten carry 10%. The specimen sequenced was blood. The source is a woman aged 18-29 years with Graves' hyperthyroidism. Both conserved end residues are part of each CDR3. Each record gives: V gene, J gene, D gene, clone size, CDR3 DNA, CDR3 protein. A D gene is named only where the DNA matches it firmly. Expanded clones are given a class, and other clones once, few, many or no size at all.

>TRBV13|TRBJ2-7|TRBD2|few
TGTGCCAGCAGCTTATGGCTAGCGGGCTACGAGCAGTACTTC
CASSLWLAGYEQYF
>TRBV11-3|TRBJ2-7|TRBD2|-
TGTGCCAGCAGCCGACGACTAGCCTCATTCTCAGGGGAGCAGTACTTC
CASSRRLASFSGEQYF
>TRBV11-2|TRBJ1-2|-|many
TGTGCCAGCAGCTACGCTTCCAGGGAAGGCTATGGCTACACCTTC
CASSYASREGYGYTF
>TRBV7-9|TRBJ2-3|TRBD2|many
TGTGCCAGCAGCCCTCTAGCGGGACGCACAGATACGCAGTATTTT
CASSPLAGRTDTQYF
>TRBV28|TRBJ2-3|-|few
TGTGCCAGCAGTTCCCAGCGGAGTCGGCTGATAGATACGCAGTATTTT
CASSSQRSRLIDTQYF
>TRBV7-9|TRBJ2-5|-|-
TGTGCCTCAGACACGTTGTACCAAGAGACCCAGTACTTC
CASDTLYQETQYF
>TRBV2|TRBJ1-5|-|many
TGTGCCAGCAGTGAAGGCGTGGGGGAGCCTGGAGGCAATCAGCCCCAGCATTTT
CASSEGVGEPGGNQPQHF
>TRBV4-1|TRBJ1-6|TRBD1|-
TGCGCCAGCAGCCAAGCTACCGGGACAGGGGTTTGGGGGTCACCCCTCCACTTT
CASSQATGTGVWGSPLHF
>TRBV27|TRBJ1-5|-|many
TGTGCCAGCAGTTTAAGCGGAGGCAACAATCAGCCCCAGCATTTT
CASSLSGGNNQPQHF
>TRBV20-1|TRBJ2-2|-|-
TGCAGTGCTAGAGTTGCTAGCGTTAGCACCGGGGAGCTGTTTTTT
CSARVASVSTGELFF
>TRBV4-1|TRBJ1-3|-|few
TGCGCCAGCAGCCAAGTGATGGGGTCCGCTGGAAACACCATATATTTT
CASSQVMGSAGNTIYF